Presented here are 26 T cell receptor beta chains from one specimen sequenced in a study of blood T cell repertoires in COVID-19. The data were produced by immunoSEQ multiplex PCR, yet TCRdb's version contains in-frame clones alone and is incomplete. The table includes 230,000 or so clones, about 91% detected once. Sequenced input: peripheral blood. Every receptor here comes from a middle-aged woman who had recovered from COVID-19.

The genes are TRBV3-1 (or the pseudogene TRBV3-2) and TRBJ1-5; D may be TRBD1 (5 bases). Trimming took off 1 base at V and 5 bases at J, with 12 bases between the two ends. The CDR3 is 15 residues long. The germline CDR1 and CDR2 sequences are LGHDT and YNNKEL (reference sequence). The chain's CDR3 is CASSQVAQGHQPQHF. The CDR3 DNA reads as TGTGCCAGCAGCCAAGTTGCCCAGGGCCATCAGCCCCAGCATTTT.

The chain has TRBV27 and TRBJ1-4; D not resolved. The CDR3 is 15 amino acids. Germline V gene sequence: CDR1 MNHEY, CDR2 SMNVEV (reference sequence). The V end was cut by 0 bases, the J end by 5 bases, with 10 bases between. The chain's CDR3 is CASSLSWLLNEKLFF. For the CDR3, the DNA is TGTGCCAGCAGTTTATCGTGGCTGTTGAATGAAAAACTGTTTTTT.

The chain uses TRBV11-3 and TRBJ2-3; D unresolved. The germline gives CDR1 SGHNT, CDR2 YENEEA. Trimming left V 5 bases short and J 8 bases short, with 8 bases between. The length of the CDR3 is 11 residues. CDR3 coding DNA: TGTGCCAGCAGCCCGGGTACTACGCAGTATTTT. Protein product: CASSPGTTQYF.

The chain carries TRBV30 and TRBJ2-7, with 7 bases matching TRBD2. Germline V gene data show CDR1 as GTSNPN and CDR2 as SVGIG (reference sequence). CDR3 size: 16 residues. V lost 1 base, J lost 3 bases, and 12 bases stayed unmatched. This chain's CDR3 is CAWSGGREGNNYEQYF. The CDR3 DNA reads as TGTGCCTGGAGTGGGGGCAGGGAGGGTAATAACTACGAGCAGTACTTC.

In its sample, this clone was seen a few times. The chain employs TRBV4-1 and TRBJ2-7, with D possibly TRBD1 on 6 matching bases. Germline V gives CDR1 MGHRA, CDR2 YSYEKL. V lost 4 bases and J lost 6, with 16 bases in between. CDR3 size: 14 residues. CDR3 region: CASSRTVQGLEQYF. The CDR3 bases are TGCGCCAGCAGCCGAACCGTCCAGGGGCTCGAGCAGTACTTC.

The V gene is TRBV2, the J gene TRBJ1-2, with D hard to call. The CDR3 is 11 residues long. Looked up from germline, CDR1 is SNHLY and CDR2 is FYNNEI. V lost 6 bases to trimming and J lost 3 bases, with 5 bases between them. The DNA of the CDR3 is TGTGCCAGCAGCTACGACTATGGCTACACCTTC. Translation gives CASSYDYGYTF.

The chain is built from TRBV7-3 and TRBJ1-1; no firm D call. Trimming removed 5 bases at V and 7 bases at J, with 20 bases between. This CDR3 spans 15 amino acids. In germline, CDR1 is SGHTA, CDR2 FQGTGA. In DNA, the CDR3 is TGTGCCAGCAGCCGCAGTTCTAAACTAGACGGTGAAGCTTTCTTT. It encodes CASSRSSKLDGEAFF.

The chain links TRBV5-4 to TRBJ1-5; D not certain. The germline V gene encodes CDR1 SGHNT and CDR2 YYREEE (reference sequence). CDR3 length: 16 residues. Trimming removed 4 bases at V and 1 base at J, with 15 bases between. The CDR3 region has the DNA TGTGCCAGCAGCCCGCGTGGAGGTGGAAGCAATCAGCCCCAGCATTTT. It specifies CASSPRGGGSNQPQHF. Complete variable domain (other parts from reference TRBV5-4 and TRBJ1-5): ETGVTQSPTHLIKTRGQQVTLRCSSQSGHNTVSWYQQALGQGPQFIFQYYREEENGRGNFPPRFSGLQFPNYSSELNVNALELDDSALYLCASSPRGGGSNQPQHFGDGTRLSIL.

V usage is TRBV15 and J usage is TRBJ1-2, with TRBD1 as a possible D gene (6 bases). The CDR3 is 17 amino acids. Between the trimmed V and J ends, which lost 3 bases and 3 bases, there was a span of 20 bases. Looked up from germline, CDR1 is LNHNV and CDR2 is YYDKDF (reference sequence). DNA for the CDR3: TGTGCCACCAGCAGGAACCAGATACAGGGAAGCTACTATGGCTACACCTTC. Translating it yields CATSRNQIQGSYYGYTF.

This chain uses TRBV9 with TRBJ1-2; perhaps TRBD1 as D (6 bases). The CDR3 runs to 15 residues. V dropped 0 bases and J dropped 8 bases, with 17 bases sitting between them. Germline V CDR1 and CDR2: SGDLS, YYNGEE. CDR3 DNA: TGTGCCAGCAGCGTAGCTGAAGGGGGTGCTCAAGGCTACACCTTC. This translates into CASSVAEGGAQGYTF.

The V call is TRBV6-2 or TRBV6-3, the J call TRBJ2-1; 7 nucleotides align to TRBD2. This CDR3 has 16 residues. CDR1 is MNHEY, CDR2 SVGEGT, per germline. V lost 5 bases, J lost 5 bases, and 12 bases stayed unmatched. The DNA for the CDR3 is TGTGCCAGCAGTCCCCACGGCGGGGGAGGTCACAATGAGCAGTTCTTC. Translation: CASSPHGGGGHNEQFF.

V is TRBV28 and J is TRBJ2-7; TRBD1 aligns across 8 bases. V lost 3 bases and J lost 2; bases outside the gene matches: 12. The CDR3 sequence is 17 residues long. The germline V gene has CDR1 MDHEN and CDR2 SYDVKM. The CDR3 is CASSFPTRQGLTYEQYF. CDR3 DNA sequence: TGTGCCAGCAGTTTCCCCACCCGACAGGGGCTCACCTACGAGCAGTACTTC.

The V and J genes are TRBV11-3 and TRBJ2-6, with 7 nucleotides matching TRBD1. The CDR3 has 17 amino acids. V lost 0 bases, J lost 2 bases, and 4 bases stayed unmatched. The germline CDR1 and CDR2 sequences are SGHNT and YENEEA. In nucleotides, the CDR3 is TGTGCCAGCAGCTTAGATCTAGGGGGCGCTGGGGCCAACGTCCTGACTTTC. Amino acids: CASSLDLGGAGANVLTF. Full variable domain (rest looked up from reference TRBV11-3 and TRBJ2-6): EAGVVQSPRYKIIEKKQPVAFWCNPISGHNTLYWYLQNLGQGPELLIRYENEEAVDDSQLPKDRFSAERLKGVDSTLKIQPAELGDSAVYLCASSLDLGGAGANVLTFGAGSRLTVL.

The rearrangement uses TRBV3-1 (or the pseudogene TRBV3-2) and TRBJ2-3; 8 bases align to TRBD2. The germline gives CDR1 LGHDT, CDR2 YNNKEL (reference sequence). The CDR3 totals 15 residues. Losses at the gene ends were 5 bases for V and 6 bases for J; bases not matched to a gene: 10. The CDR3 sequence is CASSSSGSGGDTQYF. For the CDR3, the DNA is TGTGCCAGCAGCTCGAGCGGGAGTGGGGGGGATACGCAGTATTTT.

The V and J genes are TRBV28 and TRBJ1-4; the match to TRBD1 covers 9 bases. CDR1 MDHEN and CDR2 SYDVKM come from the germline V gene. V lost 7 bases, J lost 5 bases, and 8 bases stayed unmatched. This CDR3 spans 15 amino acids. The CDR3 nucleotides read TGTGCCAGCACCTCGACCGGGACAGGGAATGAAAAACTGTTTTTT. Amino acid sequence: CASTSTGTGNEKLFF.

The chain links TRBV6-5 to TRBJ2-5, with D uncertain. This CDR3 is 13 amino acids long. The ends were cut back, 8 bases at V and 1 base at J, with 11 bases in the middle. CDR1 MNHEY and CDR2 SVGAGI come from the germline V gene. The CDR3 DNA sequence: TGTGCCAGCGCCCGGCTAGTCCAAGAGACCCAGTACTTC. Amino acids: CASARLVQETQYF.

This clone turned up a few times. The chain employs TRBV5-4 and TRBJ2-6; D is undetermined. V was cut by 0 bases and J by 4 bases, with 11 bases left in between. The length of the CDR3 is 16 residues. Germline CDR1 is SGHNT and CDR2 is YYREEE (reference sequence). The CDR3 DNA reads TGTGCCAGCAGCTTGGGCGGAAAATCAGGGGCCAACGTCCTGACTTTC. Residues: CASSLGGKSGANVLTF.

This clone was counted only a few times. V gene TRBV7-2 combines with J gene TRBJ1-4; D is unclear. Germline CDR1 reads SGHTA; CDR2 reads FQGNSA. CDR3 length equals 15 residues. Trimming left V 2 bases short and J 8 bases short, with 15 bases between. In DNA form, the CDR3 reads TGTGCCAGCAGCTTACGCGGGCCAGTCTACGAAAAACTGTTTTTT. Protein: CASSLRGPVYEKLFF.

The rearrangement links TRBV7-9 to TRBJ2-7; no clear D. The germline V gene has CDR1 SEHNR and CDR2 FQNEAQ (reference sequence). The CDR3 contains 13 residues. Trimming cost V 3 bases and J 2 bases, with 8 bases left between them. The CDR3 bases are TGTGCCAGCAGCTTTGAGAGTACCTACGAGCAGTACTTC. Encoded protein: CASSFESTYEQYF.

J is TRBJ2-3 and V is TRBV9; D is possibly TRBD2 (6 bases). Per germline, CDR1 SGDLS and CDR2 YYNGEE. V was cut by 6 bases and J by 5 bases, with 10 bases left in between. The CDR3 spans 12 residues. In DNA, the CDR3 is TGTGCCAGCAAGGGACTGTTAGATACGCAGTATTTT. Encoded protein: CASKGLLDTQYF.

This rearrangement joins TRBV6-2 or TRBV6-3 to TRBJ1-2; possible D gene TRBD1, 5 bases. Germline V gene data show CDR1 as MNHEY and CDR2 as SVGEGT. Trimming left V 0 bases short and J 4 bases short, with 15 bases between. This CDR3 region has 16 residues. The CDR3 loop is CASSYSQPPGPYGYTF. The CDR3 bases are TGTGCCAGCAGTTACTCGCAGCCCCCAGGGCCCTATGGCTACACCTTC.

This rearrangement joins TRBV9 to TRBJ2-5, with a weak D call TRBD2 (7 bases). V lost 6 bases, J lost 2 bases, and 20 bases lay in between. This CDR3 is 16 amino acids long. Per germline, CDR1 SGDLS and CDR2 YYNGEE. The CDR3 DNA reads TGTGCCAGCACCCTAGGGGGGGCGGGGTGGCAAGAGACCCAGTACTTC. It encodes CASTLGGAGWQETQYF.

V and J are TRBV5-5 and TRBJ2-1; D ambiguous. V was trimmed by 2 bases and J by 8 bases, leaving 8 bases between them. The CDR3 contains 12 residues. Germline assignment: CDR1 SGHKS and CDR2 YYEKEE (reference sequence). CDR3 in DNA: TGTGCCAGCAGCTTTTACTCGGATGAGCAGTTCTTC. Encoded protein: CASSFYSDEQFF. The variable domain in full, with the rest retrieved from reference TRBV5-5 and TRBJ2-1, is DAGVTQSPTHLIKTRGQQVTLRCSPISGHKSVSWYQQVLGQGPQFIFQYYEKEERGRGNFPDRFSARQFPNYSSELNVNALLLGDSALYLCASSFYSDEQFFGPGTRLTVL.

The chain uses TRBV6-5 and TRBJ1-1; 9 nucleotides align to TRBD1. J gave up 6 bases and V 7 bases, and 12 bases lay outside the gene matches. Germline V gene data show CDR1 as MNHEY and CDR2 as SVGAGI. The CDR3 is 15 amino acids. The DNA of the CDR3 is TGTGCCAGCAAGCCGGACCGGGACAGGGTCGCTGAAGCTTTCTTT. Translating gives CASKPDRDRVAEAFF.

This chain joins TRBV9 and TRBJ2-2, with 7 bases aligning to TRBD2. The V segment lost 0 bases and the J segment 0 bases; nucleotides outside the gene matches: 2. The CDR3 spans 16 residues. CDR1 and CDR2 from the germline V gene are SGDLS and YYNGEE. The DNA for the CDR3 is TGTGCCAGCAGCGTAGGGGGAGGGGCGAACACCGGGGAGCTGTTTTTT. This encodes CASSVGGGANTGELFF.

The V and J genes are TRBV18 and TRBJ1-2, with 10 bases identical to TRBD1. The V and J ends lost 1 base and 5 bases, in that order; junction bases with no gene match: 10. This CDR3 is 17 amino acids long. Per the germline V gene, CDR1 is KGHSH and CDR2 is LQKENI. CDR3 region: CASSPRGWDRGRYGYTF. The CDR3 DNA sequence: TGTGCCAGCTCACCACGGGGCTGGGACAGGGGTCGATATGGCTACACCTTC.